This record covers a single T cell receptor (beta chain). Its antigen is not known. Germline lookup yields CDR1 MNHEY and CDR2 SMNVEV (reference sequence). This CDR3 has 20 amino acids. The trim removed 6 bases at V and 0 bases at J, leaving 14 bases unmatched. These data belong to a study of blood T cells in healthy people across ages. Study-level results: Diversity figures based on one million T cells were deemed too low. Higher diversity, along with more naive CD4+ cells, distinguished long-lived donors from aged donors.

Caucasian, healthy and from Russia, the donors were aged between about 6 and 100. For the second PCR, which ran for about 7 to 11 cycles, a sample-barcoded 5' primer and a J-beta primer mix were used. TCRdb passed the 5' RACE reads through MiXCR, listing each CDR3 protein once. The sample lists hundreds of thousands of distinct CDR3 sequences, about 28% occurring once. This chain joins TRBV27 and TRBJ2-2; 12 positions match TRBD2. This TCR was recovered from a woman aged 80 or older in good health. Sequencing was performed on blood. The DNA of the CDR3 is TGTGCCAGCAGACGTCAGACAGAGACTAGCGGGGGTTCGAACACCGGGGAGCTGTTTTTT. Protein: CASRRQTETSGGSNTGELFF.